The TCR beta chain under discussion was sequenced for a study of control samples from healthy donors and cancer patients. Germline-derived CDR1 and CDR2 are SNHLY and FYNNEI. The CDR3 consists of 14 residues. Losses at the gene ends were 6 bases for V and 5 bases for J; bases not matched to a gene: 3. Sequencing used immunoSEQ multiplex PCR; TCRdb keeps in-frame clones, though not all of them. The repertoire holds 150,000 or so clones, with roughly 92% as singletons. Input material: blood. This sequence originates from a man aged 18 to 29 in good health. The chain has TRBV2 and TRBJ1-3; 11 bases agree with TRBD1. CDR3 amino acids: CASSGQGARNTIYF. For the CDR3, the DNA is TGTGCCAGCAGCGGACAGGGGGCGAGAAACACCATATATTTT. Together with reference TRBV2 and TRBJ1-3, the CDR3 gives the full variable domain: EPEVTQTPSHQVTQMGQEVILRCVPISNHLYFYWYRQILGQKVEFLVSFYNNEISEKSEIFDDQFSVERPDGSNFTLKIRSTKLEDSAMYFCASSGQGARNTIYFGEGSWLTVV.